Listed here are 13 T cell receptor beta chains from one sample, sequenced in a study of blood T cell repertoires in COVID-19. Sequencing used immunoSEQ multiplex PCR; TCRdb keeps in-frame clones, though not all of them. The sample holds roughly 250,000 clones, about 89% seen once. Sequenced material: PBMCs or T cells enriched from blood (not recorded which). The origin of the receptors is a woman between 18 and 29 years old who had recovered from COVID-19.

This clone was observed a single time. The chain is built from TRBV9 and TRBJ1-1; possibly TRBD1 for D (6 bases). There are 14 residues in the CDR3. Germline V gene data show CDR1 as SGDLS and CDR2 as YYNGEE. With 3 bases removed from V and 5 bases from J, the gap between germline ends came to 14 bases. The CDR3 DNA is TGTGCCAGCAGCGAAAACAGCCAGGGGACTGAAGCTTTCTTT. It codes for CASSENSQGTEAFF. The full variable domain, its missing parts supplied by reference TRBV9 and TRBJ1-1, is DSGVTQTPKHLITATGQRVTLRCSPRSGDLSVYWYQQSLDQGLQFLIQYYNGEERAKGNILERFSAQQFPDLHSELNLSSLELGDSALYFCASSENSQGTEAFFGQGTRLTVV.

This sequence joins TRBV10-3 and TRBJ1-1, with D unresolved. The CDR3 has 13 residues. Germline V gene data show CDR1 as ENHRY and CDR2 as SYGVKD. V lost 7 bases, J lost 7 bases, and 16 bases lay in between. CDR3 amino acids: CAITQDTLSEAFF. The CDR3 DNA is TGTGCCATCACCCAAGATACTCTTAGTGAAGCTTTCTTT.

The J gene is TRBJ1-5, the V gene TRBV6-5, with 9 bases lining up with TRBD1. V dropped 6 bases and J dropped 1; count of bases not matched to a gene: 4. From germline, CDR1 is MNHEY and CDR2 SVGAGI. This CDR3 has 15 amino acids. The CDR3 loop reads CASRGGTGSNQPQHF. DNA of the CDR3: TGTGCCAGCAGAGGGGGGACAGGGAGCAATCAGCCCCAGCATTTT.

The chain has TRBV25-1 and TRBJ1-1; D uncertain. The CDR3 sequence is 13 residues long. V shed 2 bases and J shed 9 bases, with 13 bases lying between them. Germline V gene data show CDR1 as MGHDK and CDR2 as SYGVNS. CDR3 sequence reads: CASSERRFPKAFF. CDR3 bases: TGTGCCAGCAGTGAAAGGAGGTTTCCGAAAGCTTTCTTT.

V gene TRBV27 combines with J gene TRBJ1-1, with 10 positions matching TRBD1. The CDR3 spans 21 residues. Germline assignment: CDR1 MNHEY and CDR2 SMNVEV (reference sequence). V trimming: 11 bases; J trimming: 5 bases; junction bases outside the gene matches: 32. CDR3 bases: TGTGCCCCCCCTAGGTTCCAGGGACGACGACAGGGGGCAGGTGAGAGGACTGAAGCTTTCTTT. Translated, it gives CAPPRFQGRRQGAGERTEAFF.

The chain is built from TRBV18 and TRBJ2-1, with D possibly being TRBD1 (6 bases). V was cut by 3 bases and J by 7 bases, with 16 bases left in between. Germline lookup yields CDR1 KGHSH and CDR2 LQKENI. The CDR3 has 15 residues. The CDR3 loop is CASSPLGQFVNEQFF. CDR3 coding DNA: TGTGCCAGCTCACCTCTCGGACAGTTTGTGAATGAGCAGTTCTTC.

The chain's CDR3 is CASSPLGPYPDTF. The DNA for the CDR3 is TGTGCCAGCAGTCCATTGGGCCCGTATCCCGACACCTTC. The J gene is TRBJ1-2, the V gene TRBV6-6; D unresolved. The length of the CDR3 is 13 residues. CDR1 is MNHNY and CDR2 is SVGAGI in the germline V gene (reference sequence). V lost 5 bases and J lost 12, with 19 bases in between.

The chain uses TRBV6-6 and TRBJ2-5; D unresolved. Germline V gene lookup returns CDR1 MNHNY and CDR2 SVGAGI (reference sequence). V dropped 0 bases and J dropped 5 bases, with 4 bases sitting between them. CDR3 length: 12 residues. CDR3 sequence (DNA): TGTGCCAGCAGTTACTCGAGGGAGACCCAGTACTTC. Translated, it gives CASSYSRETQYF.

The V and J genes are TRBV28 and TRBJ1-5, with no clear D. From germline, CDR1 is MDHEN and CDR2 SYDVKM. V lost 3 bases to trimming and J lost 7 bases, with 4 bases between them. The CDR3 length is 11 residues. The CDR3 region has the DNA TGTGCCAGCAGTTTGGAGCAGCCCCAGCATTTT. It specifies CASSLEQPQHF.

V and J are TRBV5-5 and TRBJ2-5; 8 nucleotides match TRBD2. The CDR3 totals 15 residues. The germline V gene encodes CDR1 SGHKS and CDR2 YYEKEE (reference sequence). Losses at the gene ends were 1 base for V and 5 bases for J; bases not matched to a gene: 7. CDR3 in amino acids: CASSLRTSRWETQYF. CDR3 bases: TGTGCCAGCAGCTTGCGGACTAGCCGGTGGGAGACCCAGTACTTC.

V is TRBV27 and J is TRBJ2-2; D gene unclear. Per the germline V gene, CDR1 is MNHEY and CDR2 is SMNVEV (reference sequence). The CDR3 has 14 amino acids. Between the trimmed V and J ends, which lost 7 bases and 5 bases, there was a span of 14 bases. The CDR3 loop reads CASMVGEVTGELFF. CDR3 nucleotide sequence: TGTGCCAGCATGGTCGGCGAGGTGACCGGGGAGCTGTTTTTT.

The genes are TRBV5-8 and TRBJ1-6, with 10 nucleotides matching TRBD1. The CDR3 has 15 residues. Germline CDR1 is SGHTS and CDR2 is YDEGEE. J was trimmed by 8 bases and V by 6 bases; bases with no gene match: 8. The CDR3 is CASNPGGTGDSPLHF. The CDR3 DNA reads as TGTGCCAGCAACCCAGGGGGGACAGGGGATTCACCCCTCCACTTT.

The chain couples TRBV7-9 to TRBJ1-1, with D possibly being TRBD1 (5 bases). Germline CDR1 is SEHNR and CDR2 is FQNEAQ (reference sequence). The CDR3 has 14 residues. The V gene lost 4 bases and the J gene lost 2 bases, with 11 bases spanning the gap. The CDR3 DNA reads TGTGCCAGCAGCTACGGACATCTTAACACTGAAGCTTTCTTT. Its translation: CASSYGHLNTEAFF.